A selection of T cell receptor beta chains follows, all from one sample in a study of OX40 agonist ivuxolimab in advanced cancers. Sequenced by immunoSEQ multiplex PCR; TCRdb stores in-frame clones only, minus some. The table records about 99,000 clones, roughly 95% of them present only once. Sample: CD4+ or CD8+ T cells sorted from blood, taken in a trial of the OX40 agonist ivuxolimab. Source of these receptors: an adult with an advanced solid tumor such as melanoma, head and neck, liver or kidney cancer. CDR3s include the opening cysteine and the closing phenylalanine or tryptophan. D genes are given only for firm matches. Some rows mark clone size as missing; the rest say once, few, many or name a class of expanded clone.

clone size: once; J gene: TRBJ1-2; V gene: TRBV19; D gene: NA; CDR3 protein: CASLSGYGYTF; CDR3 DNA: TGTGCCAGCCTGTCAGGGTACGGCTACACCTTC
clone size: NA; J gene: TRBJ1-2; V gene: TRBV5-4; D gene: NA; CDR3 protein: CASSLSGEWLGGYTF; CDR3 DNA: TGTGCCAGCAGCTTGAGCGGGGAATGGTTAGGTGGCTACACCTTC
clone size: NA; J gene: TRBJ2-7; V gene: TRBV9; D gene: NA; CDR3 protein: CASSAGPIGDEQYF; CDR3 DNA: TGTGCCAGCAGCGCCGGACCCATAGGGGACGAGCAGTACTTC
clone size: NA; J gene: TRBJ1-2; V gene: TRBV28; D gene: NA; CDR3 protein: CASTQGEGDGYTF; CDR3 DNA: TGTGCCAGCACCCAAGGGGAGGGGGACGGCTACACCTTC
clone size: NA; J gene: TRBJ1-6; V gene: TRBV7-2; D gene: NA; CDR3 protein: CASSDVGGNSPLHF; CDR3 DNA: TGTGCCAGCAGCGATGTAGGGGGGAATTCACCCCTCCACTTT
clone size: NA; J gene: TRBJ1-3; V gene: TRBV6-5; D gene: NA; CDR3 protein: CASSYSTGNTIYF; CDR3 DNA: TGTGCCAGCAGTTACTCGACTGGAAACACCATATATTTT
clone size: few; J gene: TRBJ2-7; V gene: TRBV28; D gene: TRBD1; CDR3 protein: CASSQTGIYEQYF; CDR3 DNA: TGTGCCAGCAGTCAGACAGGGATCTACGAGCAGTACTTC
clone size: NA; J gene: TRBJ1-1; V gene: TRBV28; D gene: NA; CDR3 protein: CASSLADTEAFF; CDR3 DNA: TGTGCCAGCAGTTTAGCGGACACTGAAGCTTTCTTT
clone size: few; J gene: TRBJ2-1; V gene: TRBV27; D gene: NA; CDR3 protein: CASSLSGGPYNEQFF; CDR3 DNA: TGTGCCAGCAGTTTATCAGGGGGACCCTACAATGAGCAGTTCTTC
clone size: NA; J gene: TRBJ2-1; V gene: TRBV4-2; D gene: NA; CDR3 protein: CASSHGPRPSSYNEQFF; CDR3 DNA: TGTGCCAGCAGCCACGGACCACGACCCAGCTCCTACAATGAGCAGTTCTTC
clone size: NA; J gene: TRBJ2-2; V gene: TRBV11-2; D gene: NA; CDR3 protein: CASSLMVGELFF; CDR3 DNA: TGTGCCAGCAGCTTAATGGTCGGGGAGCTGTTTTTT
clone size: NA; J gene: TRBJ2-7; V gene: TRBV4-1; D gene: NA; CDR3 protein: CASSQVRTSYEQYF; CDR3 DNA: TGCGCCAGCAGCCAAGTTAGGACTTCCTACGAGCAGTACTTC